The 5 T cell receptor beta chains given below trace back to one sample, sequenced in a study of CD8 T cells in Susac syndrome. A quantity of 0.5 to 1 ug RNA underwent reverse transcription using random hexamers. TCRdb re-analysed the immunoSEQ multiplex PCR reads in MiXCR, keeping a single row per CDR3 protein. The sample includes around 53,000 distinct CDR3 sequences, 95% of them seen just once. The sequenced sample consisted of CD8+ T cells from PBMCs. Receptors were obtained from a human donor with Susac syndrome.

In the case of this clonotype: A junction boundary mismatches the germline segment, possibly from a read error. The CDR3, as DNA: TGTGCTAGCAAGACCTACAATGAGCAGTTCTTC. Translating it yields CASKTYNEQFF. The chain is built from TRBV6-5 and TRBJ2-1; no clear D gene. CDR1 is MNHEY and CDR2 is SVGAGI in the germline V gene. CDR3 length: 11 amino acids.

The chain recombines TRBV28 with TRBJ1-1, with 7 nucleotides matching TRBD1. Germline V CDR1 and CDR2: MDHEN, SYDVKM. The trim removed 3 bases at V and 6 bases at J, leaving 1 base unmatched. This CDR3 contains 12 residues. The CDR3 loop reads CASSFGTAEAFF. Here the CDR3 DNA reads TGTGCCAGCAGTTTCGGGACAGCTGAAGCTTTCTTT.

The chain joins TRBV14 to TRBJ2-5; D gene unclear. Trimming cost V 2 bases and J 1 base, with 5 bases left between them. Looked up from germline, CDR1 is SGHDN and CDR2 is FVKESK. This CDR3 is 13 amino acids long. The CDR3 DNA follows: TGTGCCAGCAGCCAACTTTCCCAAGAGACCCAGTACTTC. Translation gives CASSQLSQETQYF.

The V and J genes are TRBV16 and TRBJ1-4; D ambiguous. V was pared by 2 bases and J by 6 bases, with 4 bases between. Germline V gene data show CDR1 as KGHSY and CDR2 as FQNENV. The CDR3 spans 12 residues. CDR3 bases: TGTGCCAGCAGCCAAAGACATGAAAAACTGTTTTTT. Translated, it gives CASSQRHEKLFF.

The chain joins TRBV7-6 to TRBJ2-7, with a possible D match to TRBD2 (7 bases). Per germline, CDR1 SGHVS and CDR2 FNYEAQ. This CDR3 is 17 amino acids long. V was trimmed by 5 bases and J by 2 bases, leaving 22 bases between them. The CDR3 coding sequence is TGTGCCAGCAGCCGACTTAGGGGGGGCAGCTTGGCCTACGAGCAGTACTTC. This encodes CASSRLRGGSLAYEQYF.